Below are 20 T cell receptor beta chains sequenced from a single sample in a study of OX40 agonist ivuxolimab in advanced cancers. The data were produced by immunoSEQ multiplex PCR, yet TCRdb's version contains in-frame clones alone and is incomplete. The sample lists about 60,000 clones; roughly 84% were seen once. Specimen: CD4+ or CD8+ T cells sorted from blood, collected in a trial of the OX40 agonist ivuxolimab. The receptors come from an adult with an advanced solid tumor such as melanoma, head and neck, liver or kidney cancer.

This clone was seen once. CDR3 in amino acids: CASLRDGPQGDTQYF. The CDR3 DNA follows: TGCGCCAGCTTGCGCGACGGGCCTCAGGGTGATACGCAGTATTTT. This chain joins TRBV5-1 and TRBJ2-3; tentative D call: TRBD1 (5 bases). The CDR3 sequence is 15 residues long. The germline CDR1 and CDR2 sequences are SGHRS and YFSETQ. Trimming took 7 bases from V and 6 from J, leaving 21 bases between them.

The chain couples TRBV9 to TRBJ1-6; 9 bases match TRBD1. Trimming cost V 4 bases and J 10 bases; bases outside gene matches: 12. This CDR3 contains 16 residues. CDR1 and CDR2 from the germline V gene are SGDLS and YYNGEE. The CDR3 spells CASSPYWDREKSPLHF. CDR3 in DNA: TGTGCCAGCAGCCCTTATTGGGACAGGGAAAAGTCACCCCTCCACTTT.

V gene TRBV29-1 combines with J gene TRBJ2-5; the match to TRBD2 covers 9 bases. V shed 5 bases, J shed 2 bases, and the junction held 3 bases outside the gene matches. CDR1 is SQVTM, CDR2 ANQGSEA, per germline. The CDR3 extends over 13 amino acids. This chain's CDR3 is CSVSAGGQETQYF. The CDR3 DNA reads TGCAGCGTTAGCGCGGGAGGGCAAGAGACCCAGTACTTC.

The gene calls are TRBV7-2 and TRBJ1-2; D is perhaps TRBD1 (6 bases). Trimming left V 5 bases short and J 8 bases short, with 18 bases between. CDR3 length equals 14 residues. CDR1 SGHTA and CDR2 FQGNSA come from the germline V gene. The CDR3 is CASSPQRTVSGYTF. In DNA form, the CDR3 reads TGTGCCAGCAGCCCGCAACGGACAGTATCCGGCTACACCTTC.

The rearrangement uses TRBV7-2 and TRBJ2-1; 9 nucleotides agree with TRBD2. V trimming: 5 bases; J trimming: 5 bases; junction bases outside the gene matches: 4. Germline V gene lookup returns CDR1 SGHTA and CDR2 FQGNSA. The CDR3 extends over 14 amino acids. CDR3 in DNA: TGTGCCAGCAGCAGGGCTAGCGGGAACAATGAGCAGTTCTTC. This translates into CASSRASGNNEQFF.

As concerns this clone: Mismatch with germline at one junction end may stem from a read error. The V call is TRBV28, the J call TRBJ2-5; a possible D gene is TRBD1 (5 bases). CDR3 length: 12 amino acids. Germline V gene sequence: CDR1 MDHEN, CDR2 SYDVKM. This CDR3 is CASSFGARERNF. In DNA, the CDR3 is TGTGCCAGCAGTTTTGGGGCTAGGGAACGGAACTTC.

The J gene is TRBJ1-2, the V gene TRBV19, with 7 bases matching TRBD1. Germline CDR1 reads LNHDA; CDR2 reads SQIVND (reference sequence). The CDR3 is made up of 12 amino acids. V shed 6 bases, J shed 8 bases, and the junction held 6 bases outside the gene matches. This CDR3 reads CASSTTGAGYTF. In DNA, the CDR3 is TGTGCCAGTAGCACTACAGGGGCCGGCTACACCTTC.

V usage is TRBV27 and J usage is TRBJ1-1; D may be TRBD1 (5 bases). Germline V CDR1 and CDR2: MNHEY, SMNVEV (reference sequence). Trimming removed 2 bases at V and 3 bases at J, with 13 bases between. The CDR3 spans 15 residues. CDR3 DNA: TGTGCCAGCAGTTTAAGGGGCGGGCTTGACACTGAAGCTTTCTTT. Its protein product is CASSLRGGLDTEAFF.

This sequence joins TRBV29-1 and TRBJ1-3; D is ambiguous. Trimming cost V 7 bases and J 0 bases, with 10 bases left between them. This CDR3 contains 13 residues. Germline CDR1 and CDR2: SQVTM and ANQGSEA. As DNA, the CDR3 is TGCAGCGCCGGACCGGTCTCTGGAAACACCATATATTTT. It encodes CSAGPVSGNTIYF.

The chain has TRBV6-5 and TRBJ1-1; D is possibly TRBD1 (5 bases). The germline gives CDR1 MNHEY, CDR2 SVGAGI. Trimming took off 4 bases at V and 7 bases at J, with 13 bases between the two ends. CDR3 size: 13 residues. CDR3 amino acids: CASSSGTWGEAFF. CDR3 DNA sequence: TGTGCCAGCAGTTCCGGGACTTGGGGTGAAGCTTTCTTT.

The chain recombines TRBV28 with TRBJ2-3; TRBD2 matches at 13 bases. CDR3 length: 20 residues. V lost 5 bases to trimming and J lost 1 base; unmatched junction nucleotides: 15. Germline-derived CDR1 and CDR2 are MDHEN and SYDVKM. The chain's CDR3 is CASSPPLGTSGTLGTDTQYF. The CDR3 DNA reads TGTGCCAGCAGTCCGCCTCTAGGGACTAGCGGGACCCTAGGCACAGATACGCAGTATTTT. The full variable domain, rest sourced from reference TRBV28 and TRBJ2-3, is DVKVTQSSRYLVKRTGEKVFLECVQDMDHENMFWYRQDPGLGLRLIYFSYDVKMKEKGDIPEGYSVSREKKERFSLILESASTNQTSMYLCASSPPLGTSGTLGTDTQYFGPGTRLTVL.

CDR3 nucleotides: TGCGCCAGCAACAAAATACAGGGGTCCTACGAGCAGTACTTC. Translated: CASNKIQGSYEQYF. The rearrangement joins TRBV5-1 to TRBJ2-7, with 7 bases that match TRBD1. This CDR3 is 14 amino acids long. Germline-derived CDR1 and CDR2 are SGHRS and YFSETQ. The V gene end was trimmed by 6 bases and the J gene end by 1 base; junction bases not matched to a gene: 7.

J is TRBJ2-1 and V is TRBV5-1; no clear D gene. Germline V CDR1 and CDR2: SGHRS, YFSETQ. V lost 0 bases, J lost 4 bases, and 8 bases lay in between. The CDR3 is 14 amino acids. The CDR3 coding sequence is TGCGCCAGCAGCTTGGCCAGCCTTTACAATGAGCAGTTCTTC. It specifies CASSLASLYNEQFF. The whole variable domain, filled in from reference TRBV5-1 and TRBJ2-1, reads KAGVTQTPRYLIKTRGQQVTLSCSPISGHRSVSWYQQTPGQGLQFLFEYFSETQRNKGNFPGRFSGRQFSNSRSEMNVSTLELGDSALYLCASSLASLYNEQFFGPGTRLTVL.

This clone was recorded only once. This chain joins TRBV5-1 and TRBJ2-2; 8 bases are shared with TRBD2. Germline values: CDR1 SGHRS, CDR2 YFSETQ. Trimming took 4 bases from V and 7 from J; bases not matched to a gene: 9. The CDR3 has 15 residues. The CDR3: CASSPRGGSGGELFF. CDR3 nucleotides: TGCGCCAGCAGCCCCCGGGGGGGGTCAGGCGGGGAGCTGTTTTTT.

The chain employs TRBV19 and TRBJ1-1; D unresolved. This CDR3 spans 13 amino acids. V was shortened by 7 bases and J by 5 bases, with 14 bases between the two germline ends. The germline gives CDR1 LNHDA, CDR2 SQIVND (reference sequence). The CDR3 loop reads CASTLELGTEAFF. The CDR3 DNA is TGTGCCAGTACCTTAGAACTGGGGACTGAAGCTTTCTTT.

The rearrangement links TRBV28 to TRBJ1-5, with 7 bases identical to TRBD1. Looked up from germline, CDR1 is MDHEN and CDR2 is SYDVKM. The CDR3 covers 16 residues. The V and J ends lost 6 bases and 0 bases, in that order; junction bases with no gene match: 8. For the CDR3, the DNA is TGTGCCAGCAGCCGGGACAGAACTATTAGCAATCAGCCCCAGCATTTT. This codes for CASSRDRTISNQPQHF.

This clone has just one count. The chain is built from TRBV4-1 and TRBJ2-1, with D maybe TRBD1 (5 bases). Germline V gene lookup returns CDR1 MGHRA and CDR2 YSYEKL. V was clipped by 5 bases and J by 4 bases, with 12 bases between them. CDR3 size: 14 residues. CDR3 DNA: TGCGCCAGCAGCATGGGCCCAGGGTACAATGAGCAGTTCTTC. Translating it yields CASSMGPGYNEQFF.

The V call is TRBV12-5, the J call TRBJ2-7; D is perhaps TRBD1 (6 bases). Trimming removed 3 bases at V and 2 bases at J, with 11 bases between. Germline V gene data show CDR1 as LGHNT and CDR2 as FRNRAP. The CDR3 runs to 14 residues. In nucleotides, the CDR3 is TGTGCTAGTGGTTTCAAACAGGGTACCTACGAGCAGTACTTC. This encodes CASGFKQGTYEQYF. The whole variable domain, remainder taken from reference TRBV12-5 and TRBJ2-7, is DARVTQTPRHKVTEMGQEVTMRCQPILGHNTVFWYRQTMMQGLELLAYFRNRAPLDDSGMPKDRFSAEMPDATLATLKIQPSEPRDSAVYFCASGFKQGTYEQYFGPGTRLTVT.

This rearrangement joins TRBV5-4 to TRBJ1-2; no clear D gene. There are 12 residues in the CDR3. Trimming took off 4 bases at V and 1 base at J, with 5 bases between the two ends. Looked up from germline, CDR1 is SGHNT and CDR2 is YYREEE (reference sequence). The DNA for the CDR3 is TGTGCCAGCAGCATCCATAACTATGGCTACACCTTC. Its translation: CASSIHNYGYTF.

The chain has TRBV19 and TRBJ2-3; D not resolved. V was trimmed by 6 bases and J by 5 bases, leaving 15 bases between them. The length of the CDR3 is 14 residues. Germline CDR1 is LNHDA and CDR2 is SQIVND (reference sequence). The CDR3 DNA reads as TGTGCCAGTAGCTCAATTCTGCGTGGAGATACGCAGTATTTT. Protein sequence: CASSSILRGDTQYF.